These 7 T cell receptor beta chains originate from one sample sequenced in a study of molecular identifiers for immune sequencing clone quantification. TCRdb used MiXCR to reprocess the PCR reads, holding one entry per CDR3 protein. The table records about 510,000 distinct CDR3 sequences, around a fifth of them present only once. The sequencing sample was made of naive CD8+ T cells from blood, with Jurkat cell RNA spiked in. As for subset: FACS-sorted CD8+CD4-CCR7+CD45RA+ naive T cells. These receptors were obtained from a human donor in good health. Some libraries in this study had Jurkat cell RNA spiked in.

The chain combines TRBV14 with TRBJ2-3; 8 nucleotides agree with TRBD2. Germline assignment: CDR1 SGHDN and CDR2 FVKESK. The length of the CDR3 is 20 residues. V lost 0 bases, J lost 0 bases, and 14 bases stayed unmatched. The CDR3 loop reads CASSQDFGAGELTSTDTQYF. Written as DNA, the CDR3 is TGTGCCAGCAGCCAAGATTTCGGAGCGGGGGAACTTACTAGCACAGATACGCAGTATTTT.

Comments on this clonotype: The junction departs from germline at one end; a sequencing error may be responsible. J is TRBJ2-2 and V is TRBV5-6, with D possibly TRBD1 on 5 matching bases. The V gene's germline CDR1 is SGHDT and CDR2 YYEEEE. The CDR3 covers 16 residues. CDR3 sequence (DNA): TGTGCCGGCAGCTTGTTTGACAGACTGAACACCGGGGAGCTGTTTTTT. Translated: CAGSLFDRLNTGELFF.

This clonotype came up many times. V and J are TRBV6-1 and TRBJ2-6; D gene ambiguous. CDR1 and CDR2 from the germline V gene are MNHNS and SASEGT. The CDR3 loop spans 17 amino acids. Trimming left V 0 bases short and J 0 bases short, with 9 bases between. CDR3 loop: CASSEAIFLSGANVLTF. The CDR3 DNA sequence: TGTGCCAGCAGTGAAGCGATTTTCCTCTCTGGGGCCAACGTCCTGACTTTC.

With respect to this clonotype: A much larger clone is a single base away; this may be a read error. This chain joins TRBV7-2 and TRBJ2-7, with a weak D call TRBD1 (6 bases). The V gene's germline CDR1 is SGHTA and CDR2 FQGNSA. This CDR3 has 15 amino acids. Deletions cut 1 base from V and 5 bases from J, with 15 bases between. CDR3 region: CASSLEWDTSHEQYF. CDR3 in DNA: TGTGCCAGCAGCTTAGAGTGGGACACTTCTCACGAGCAGTACTTC.

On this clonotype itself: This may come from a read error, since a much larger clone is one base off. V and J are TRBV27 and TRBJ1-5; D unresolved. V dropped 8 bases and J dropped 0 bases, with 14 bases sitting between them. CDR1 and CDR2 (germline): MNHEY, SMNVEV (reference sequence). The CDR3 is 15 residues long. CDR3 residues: CASGPSPDSNQPQHF. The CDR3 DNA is TGTGCCAGCGGTCCCTCTCCAGATAGCAATCAGCCCCAGCATTTT.

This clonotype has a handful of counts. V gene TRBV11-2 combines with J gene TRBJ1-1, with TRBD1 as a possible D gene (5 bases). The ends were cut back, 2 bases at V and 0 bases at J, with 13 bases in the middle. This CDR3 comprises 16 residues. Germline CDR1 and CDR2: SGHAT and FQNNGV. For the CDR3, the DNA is TGTGCCAGCAGCTTAAGTGGGGGGTTAATGAACACTGAAGCTTTCTTT. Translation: CASSLSGGLMNTEAFF. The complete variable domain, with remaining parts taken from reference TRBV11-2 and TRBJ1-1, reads EAGVAQSPRYKIIEKRQSVAFWCNPISGHATLYWYQQILGQGPKLLIQFQNNGVVDDSQLPKDRFSAERLKGVDSTLKIQPAKLEDSAVYLCASSLSGGLMNTEAFFGQGTRLTVV.

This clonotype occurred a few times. CDR3 region: CASSFASGEETQYF. The CDR3 bases are TGTGCCAGCAGTTTTGCGTCTGGGGAGGAGACCCAGTACTTC. The chain uses TRBV12-3 or TRBV12-4 and TRBJ2-5, with a possible D match to TRBD2 (5 bases). The CDR3 totals 14 residues. Trimming removed 3 bases at V and 5 bases at J, with 13 bases between.